This is a list of T cell receptor beta chains from one sample in a study of blood T cell repertoires in COVID-19. The data were produced by immunoSEQ multiplex PCR, yet TCRdb's version contains in-frame clones alone and is incomplete. The sample records tens of thousands of clones, around 84% being singletons. Specimen: peripheral blood. These receptors were collected from a man between 65 and 79 years old with active COVID-19. The CDR3 runs from the conserved cysteine through the conserved F or W. The order of the fields is J gene, clone size, D gene, V gene, CDR3 DNA, CDR3 protein. The D gene is left open where the match is weak. Size tells how often a clone was seen (once, few, many) or the class of an expanded clone, and some rows leave it out.

j_call: TRBJ2-5
clone_size: NA
d_call: NA
v_call: TRBV3-1/TRBV3-2
cdr3_nt: TGTGCCAGCAGCCAAGATCCCGCAGGGACCCAGTACTTC
cdr3_aa: CASSQDPAGTQYF

j_call: TRBJ1-1
clone_size: NA
d_call: TRBD1
v_call: TRBV11-2
cdr3_nt: TGTGCCAGCAGCCACGGGACAGCGAACACTGAAGCTTTCTTT
cdr3_aa: CASSHGTANTEAFF

j_call: TRBJ1-4
clone_size: NA
d_call: NA
v_call: TRBV7-8
cdr3_nt: TGTGCCACCGGGGGGGGGAGTGAAAAACTGTTTTTT
cdr3_aa: CATGGGSEKLFF

j_call: TRBJ2-7
clone_size: NA
d_call: NA
v_call: TRBV7-9
cdr3_nt: TGTGCCAGCAGCTTGCACCGGGAGATATACGAGCAGTACTTC
cdr3_aa: CASSLHREIYEQYF

j_call: TRBJ1-5
clone_size: NA
d_call: NA
v_call: TRBV19
cdr3_nt: TGTGCCAGTACCCTGACAGAAGGCGGCAATCAGCCCCAGCATTTT
cdr3_aa: CASTLTEGGNQPQHF

j_call: TRBJ2-7
clone_size: NA
d_call: TRBD1
v_call: TRBV19
cdr3_nt: TGTGCCAGTAGTGCTGGGACAGGGGGCGGGTACGAGCAGTACTTC
cdr3_aa: CASSAGTGGGYEQYF

j_call: TRBJ2-7
clone_size: NA
d_call: NA
v_call: TRBV6-6
cdr3_nt: TGTGCCAGCAGTTTTTCCGTCCACGAGCAGTACTTC
cdr3_aa: CASSFSVHEQYF

j_call: TRBJ1-6
clone_size: NA
d_call: TRBD1
v_call: TRBV27
cdr3_nt: TGTGCCAGCGGTTTCCGGGACAGAACTTCACCCCTCCACTTT
cdr3_aa: CASGFRDRTSPLHF

j_call: TRBJ2-7
clone_size: few
d_call: NA
v_call: TRBV7-2
cdr3_nt: TGTGCCAGCAGCGAAGCACGTTTGCAGTACTTC
cdr3_aa: CASSEARLQYF

j_call: TRBJ2-5
clone_size: NA
d_call: NA
v_call: TRBV5-1
cdr3_nt: TGCGCCAGCAGCTTGGTGGGGGCTCGGTACCAAGAGACCCAGTACTTC
cdr3_aa: CASSLVGARYQETQYF

j_call: TRBJ2-1
clone_size: NA
d_call: NA
v_call: TRBV7-9
cdr3_nt: TGTGCCAGCAGCCCCCCGGGTGGGTCCTACAATGAGCAGTTCTTC
cdr3_aa: CASSPPGGSYNEQFF

j_call: TRBJ2-7
clone_size: NA
d_call: NA
v_call: TRBV7-7
cdr3_nt: TGTGCCAGCAGCTTAGCCGGAGCCTACGAGCAGTACTTC
cdr3_aa: CASSLAGAYEQYF

j_call: TRBJ2-3
clone_size: NA
d_call: NA
v_call: TRBV6-4
cdr3_nt: TGTGCCAGCAGTGAGGGGGGGGGCGCGGCAGATACGCAGTATTTT
cdr3_aa: CASSEGGGAADTQYF

j_call: TRBJ2-3
clone_size: NA
d_call: NA
v_call: TRBV19
cdr3_nt: TGTGCCAGTAAGACCGGGGTGAGCACAGATACGCAGTATTTT
cdr3_aa: CASKTGVSTDTQYF

j_call: TRBJ2-5
clone_size: NA
d_call: TRBD2
v_call: TRBV7-2
cdr3_nt: TGTGCCAGCAGCCCCGGTGGGTTCCAGCGGGGGCAGACCCAGTACTTC
cdr3_aa: CASSPGGFQRGQTQYF

j_call: TRBJ2-1
clone_size: NA
d_call: NA
v_call: TRBV7-2
cdr3_nt: TGTGCCAGCAGCCTAGGGAGGAATGAGCAGTTCTTC
cdr3_aa: CASSLGRNEQFF

j_call: TRBJ2-2
clone_size: NA
d_call: TRBD1
v_call: TRBV19
cdr3_nt: TGTGCCAGTAGTCTCAAGGGGACAGGGGTTGTCGGGGAGCTGTTTTTT
cdr3_aa: CASSLKGTGVVGELFF

j_call: TRBJ2-3
clone_size: NA
d_call: TRBD2
v_call: TRBV9
cdr3_nt: TGTGCCAGCAGCCCCGGCGCGGGGGGCCCCGAGTATTTT
cdr3_aa: CASSPGAGGPEYF

j_call: TRBJ2-1
clone_size: NA
d_call: TRBD2
v_call: TRBV19
cdr3_nt: TGTGCCAGTAGTATTCGGAAGACTAGCGGGGCCTACAATGAGCAGTTCTTC
cdr3_aa: CASSIRKTSGAYNEQFF

j_call: TRBJ1-1
clone_size: NA
d_call: NA
v_call: TRBV6-5
cdr3_nt: TGTGCCAGCAGCCCCACGATTGGGGGAGGCACTGAAGCTTTCTTT
cdr3_aa: CASSPTIGGGTEAFF